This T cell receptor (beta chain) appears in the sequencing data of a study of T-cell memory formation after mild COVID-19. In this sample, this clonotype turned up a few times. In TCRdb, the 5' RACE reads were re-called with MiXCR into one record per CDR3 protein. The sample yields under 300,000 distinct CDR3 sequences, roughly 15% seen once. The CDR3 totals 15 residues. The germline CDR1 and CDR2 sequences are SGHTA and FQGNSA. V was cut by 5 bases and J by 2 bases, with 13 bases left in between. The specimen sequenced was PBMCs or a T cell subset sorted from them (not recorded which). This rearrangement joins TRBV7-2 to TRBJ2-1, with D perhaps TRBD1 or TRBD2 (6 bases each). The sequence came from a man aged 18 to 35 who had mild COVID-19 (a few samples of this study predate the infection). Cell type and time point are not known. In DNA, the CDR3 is TGTGCCAGCAGCCCCCGGGGGCTGCCCTACAATGAGCAGTTCTTC. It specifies CASSPRGLPYNEQFF.